These 21 T cell receptor beta chains share one sample of origin, sequenced in a study of blood T cells in healthy people across ages. Together with a sample-barcoded 5' primer, a J-beta primer mix was included in a second PCR lasting about 7 to 12 cycles. TCRdb re-derived calls from the 5' RACE reads in MiXCR, one entry per CDR3 protein. The table includes some 1.8 million distinct CDR3 sequences, 39% detected once. Material for sequencing was blood. The receptors come from a human donor in good health.

The chain employs TRBV5-1 and TRBJ2-4; perhaps TRBD2 as D (6 bases). The DNA end is more similar to TRBJ2-7, so the J call may be wrong. This CDR3 is 14 amino acids long. Germline values: CDR1 SGHRS, CDR2 YFSETQ. The CDR3 DNA reads TGCGCCAGCGGACCCGGGACTCGGATGGGCGAGCAGTACTTC. As protein: CASGPGTRMGEQYF.

The V gene is TRBV12-3 or TRBV12-4, the J gene TRBJ1-1; D is ambiguous. CDR3 length: 14 amino acids. The V end was cut by 7 bases, the J end by 1 base, with 13 bases between. CDR3 in DNA: TGTGCCAGCATAAGGGCAGGTGGGAACACTGAAGCTTTCTTT. Protein sequence: CASIRAGGNTEAFF.

For this clonotype: One junction end disagrees with the germline gene, perhaps due to a read error. This chain links TRBV20-1 with TRBJ1-1; 8 bases agree with TRBD1. CDR3 length: 15 amino acids. Germline V lookup: CDR1 DFQATT, CDR2 SNEGSKA (reference sequence). CDR3: CGARDRDRGNTEAFF. In nucleotides, the CDR3 is TGCGGTGCTAGAGATAGAGACAGGGGGAACACTGAAGCTTTCTTT.

This clonotype was seen only a few times. The rearrangement joins TRBV2 to TRBJ2-1, with D uncertain. This CDR3 comprises 15 residues. Germline V gene lookup returns CDR1 SNHLY and CDR2 FYNNEI. Trimming took 4 bases from V and 4 from J, leaving 14 bases between them. CDR3 amino acids: CASSVETLDYNEQFF. The DNA of the CDR3 is TGTGCCAGCAGTGTGGAGACGTTGGATTACAATGAGCAGTTCTTC.

The chain links TRBV5-1 to TRBJ2-3; the match to TRBD2 covers 7 bases. The V gene's germline CDR1 is SGHRS and CDR2 YFSETQ. This CDR3 contains 15 residues. With V trimmed by 0 bases and J by 2 bases, 3 bases remained unmatched. CDR3 coding DNA: TGCGCCAGCAGCTTGGTAGGGACTACCACAGATACGCAGTATTTT. Translating gives CASSLVGTTTDTQYF. The whole variable domain, remainder taken from reference TRBV5-1 and TRBJ2-3, is KAGVTQTPRYLIKTRGQQVTLSCSPISGHRSVSWYQQTPGQGLQFLFEYFSETQRNKGNFPGRFSGRQFSNSRSEMNVSTLELGDSALYLCASSLVGTTTDTQYFGPGTRLTVL.

This clonotype was counted a few times. This chain joins TRBV12-3 or TRBV12-4 and TRBJ2-7; D call uncertain. Trimming pared 5 bases from V and 0 bases from J, leaving 20 bases between. CDR3 length equals 17 residues. In nucleotides, the CDR3 is TGTGCCAGCAGTCCGTCGCGAGCGACAAGGAGCTCCTACGAGCAGTACTTC. It specifies CASSPSRATRSSYEQYF.

The DNA for the CDR3 is TGCAGTGCTAGAGATGGACGCGGAGCAGGAGCCTATGGCTACACCTTC. It is translated as CSARDGRGAGAYGYTF. The chain joins TRBV20-1 to TRBJ1-2, with D unresolved. CDR1 is DFQATT, CDR2 SNEGSKA, per germline (reference sequence). V was cut by 0 bases and J by 4 bases, with 18 bases left in between. The CDR3 is 16 residues long.

The chain combines TRBV2 with TRBJ2-5; D gene ambiguous. V was pared by 6 bases and J by 1 base, with 6 bases between. Per the germline V gene, CDR1 is SNHLY and CDR2 is FYNNEI. The CDR3 is made up of 12 amino acids. The CDR3 loop reads CASRYPQETQYF. DNA of the CDR3: TGTGCCAGCAGGTATCCCCAAGAGACCCAGTACTTC. Complete variable domain (other parts from reference TRBV2 and TRBJ2-5): EPEVTQTPSHQVTQMGQEVILRCVPISNHLYFYWYRQILGQKVEFLVSFYNNEISEKSEIFDDQFSVERPDGSNFTLKIRSTKLEDSAMYFCASRYPQETQYFGPGTRLLVL.

With regard to this clonotype: A much larger clonotype is one base distant, so this may be a read error. The CDR3 does not close with the conserved phenylalanine or tryptophan, likely indicating a read error. The chain combines TRBV10-3 with TRBJ1-2; D is undetermined. Trimming removed 3 bases from V and 5 bases from J, with 13 bases in between. The CDR3 sequence is 14 residues long. Germline CDR1 reads ENHRY; CDR2 reads SYGVKD. The CDR3 is CAISDGEQSYGYTC. CDR3 coding DNA: TGTGCCATCAGTGATGGGGAACAGTCTTATGGCTACACCTGC.

This chain uses TRBV7-8 with TRBJ1-5, with D possibly being TRBD1 (5 bases). This CDR3 comprises 14 residues. Germline V lookup: CDR1 SGHVS, CDR2 FQNEAQ. The V end lost 4 bases, the J end lost 5 bases, and 12 bases lay between the germline ends. The CDR3 DNA reads TGTGCCAGCAGCTCAGACAGCTTTCATCAGCCCCAGCATTTT. This encodes CASSSDSFHQPQHF.

This clonotype was detected a few times. The chain carries TRBV7-9 and TRBJ1-1, with D possibly being TRBD1 (5 bases). V shed 3 bases and J shed 7 bases, with 12 bases lying between them. Germline V gene data show CDR1 as SEHNR and CDR2 as FQNEAQ (reference sequence). The CDR3 length is 13 residues. CDR3 protein: CASSFRGWDEAFF. The CDR3 DNA reads TGTGCCAGCAGCTTTAGGGGATGGGATGAAGCTTTCTTT.

This clonotype has more than one count but fewer than ten. The genes are TRBV11-3 and TRBJ1-2; D call uncertain. V lost 0 bases, J lost 3 bases, and 8 bases lay in between. This CDR3 contains 14 residues. CDR1 and CDR2 from the germline V gene are SGHNT and YENEEA. CDR3 region: CASSLEEDHYGYTF. CDR3 nucleotides: TGTGCCAGCAGCTTAGAGGAAGATCACTATGGCTACACCTTC.

This clonotype was counted between two and nine times. This chain joins TRBV12-3 or TRBV12-4 and TRBJ2-7, with 9 bases fitting TRBD1. The CDR3 loop spans 14 amino acids. V was clipped by 7 bases and J by 2 bases; unmatched bases: 6. CDR3 protein: CASTPRDRAYEQYF. The DNA of the CDR3 is TGTGCCAGCACCCCAAGGGACAGGGCCTACGAGCAGTACTTC.

The chain is built from TRBV29-1 and TRBJ2-3, with 8 positions matching TRBD1. The CDR3 length is 15 residues. Germline V CDR1 and CDR2: SQVTM, ANQGSEA. V gave up 3 bases and J gave up 0 bases; unmatched junction bases: 5. CDR3 in amino acids: CSVDRRGPSTDTQYF. DNA of the CDR3: TGCAGCGTTGATCGCAGGGGGCCTAGCACAGATACGCAGTATTTT.

The chain has TRBV20-1 and TRBJ2-7, with TRBD1 identical over 9 bases. In germline, CDR1 is DFQATT, CDR2 SNEGSKA (reference sequence). V gave up 1 base and J gave up 7 bases; unmatched junction bases: 8. CDR3 length equals 14 residues. The chain's CDR3 is CSARGGQGLGEQYF. CDR3 bases: TGCAGTGCTAGAGGTGGACAGGGGTTGGGGGAGCAGTACTTC.

This clonotype has a handful of counts. The chain combines TRBV29-1 with TRBJ2-3, with D uncertain. V lost 7 bases and J 5 bases, leaving 13 bases between the germline ends. The CDR3 spans 12 residues. Per germline, CDR1 SQVTM and CDR2 ANQGSEA. CDR3 DNA: TGCAGCGGTTCCAGAAGCGAAGATACGCAGTATTTT. Its translation: CSGSRSEDTQYF.

The chain couples TRBV6-1 to TRBJ1-4; TRBD1 aligns across 7 bases. The CDR3 runs 15 residues. Germline CDR1 MNHNS, CDR2 SASEGT. Losses at the gene ends were 4 bases for V and 7 bases for J; bases not matched to a gene: 9. CDR3 sequence: CASSGVGGRVEKLFF. The CDR3 coding sequence is TGTGCCAGCAGTGGGGTAGGGGGCAGGGTTGAAAAACTGTTTTTT.

The rearrangement links TRBV2 to TRBJ1-2; the match to TRBD1 covers 8 bases. Losses at the gene ends were 4 bases for V and 2 bases for J; bases not matched to a gene: 3. The CDR3 has 14 amino acids. Germline CDR1 SNHLY, CDR2 FYNNEI. The CDR3 bases are TGTGCCAGCAGTGGACAGGGGATAAACTATGGCTACACCTTC. Protein: CASSGQGINYGYTF.

This rearrangement joins TRBV6-5 to TRBJ1-4; 7 nucleotides align to TRBD1. CDR3 length: 16 amino acids. Germline trimming cut 5 bases from V and 0 bases from J; bases unmatched to any gene: 6. CDR1 is MNHEY, CDR2 SVGAGI, per germline. CDR3 sequence reads: CASSPRGTATNEKLFF. CDR3 sequence (DNA): TGTGCCAGCAGTCCGCGTGGGACAGCAACTAATGAAAAACTGTTTTTT.

This clonotype was found many times. A junction boundary mismatches the germline segment, possibly from a read error. The rearrangement uses TRBV5-1 and TRBJ2-7; no clear D. Germline V gene data show CDR1 as SGHRS and CDR2 as YFSETQ. This CDR3 has 12 amino acids. CDR3 bases: TGTGCCAGCAGTTTAGAATCCTACGAGCAGTACTTC. Protein product: CASSLESYEQYF.

This chain joins TRBV20-1 and TRBJ1-5; no definite D call. V was clipped by 3 bases and J by 5 bases, with 11 bases between them. Per germline, CDR1 DFQATT and CDR2 SNEGSKA (reference sequence). The CDR3 contains 13 residues. The chain's CDR3 is CSARGPDYQPQHF. The CDR3, as DNA: TGCAGTGCTAGGGGCCCGGACTATCAGCCCCAGCATTTT.